This T cell receptor (beta chain) was retrieved from a study of graft-versus-host responses after intestinal transplantation. Study at large: Anti-thymocyte globulin induction was given to all recipients, followed by tacrolimus and steroids for 2 to 3 years. Study results and caveats: Declining HvG levels early post-transplant were linked to peak circulating GvH clone levels. Some patients had graft-donor T cell macrochimerism. In their allografts, the ratios of graft-versus-host to host-versus-graft T cell clones were high. The authors found GvH clones in recipient marrow, some appearing first in ileum or blood.

Here immunoSEQ multiplex PCR was the method, and the copy in TCRdb shows in-frame clones only, minus some. The profile shows roughly 53,000 clones, around 90% of them singletons. This clone showed up just a few times. Antigen: not known. The TCR sequence derives from a human patient who received an intestinal transplant, so some T cells may come from the graft donor. Sequencing used PBMCs, obtained roughly 660 days after intestinal transplant.

CDR3 sequence (DNA): TGTGCCAGCACAGGACGGTCAGAGACCCAGTACTTC. Translating gives CASTGRSETQYF. The chain recombines TRBV2 with TRBJ2-5; the D is unclear. Germline values: CDR1 SNHLY, CDR2 FYNNEI. There are 12 residues in the CDR3. V lost 7 bases and J lost 4, with 10 bases in between.